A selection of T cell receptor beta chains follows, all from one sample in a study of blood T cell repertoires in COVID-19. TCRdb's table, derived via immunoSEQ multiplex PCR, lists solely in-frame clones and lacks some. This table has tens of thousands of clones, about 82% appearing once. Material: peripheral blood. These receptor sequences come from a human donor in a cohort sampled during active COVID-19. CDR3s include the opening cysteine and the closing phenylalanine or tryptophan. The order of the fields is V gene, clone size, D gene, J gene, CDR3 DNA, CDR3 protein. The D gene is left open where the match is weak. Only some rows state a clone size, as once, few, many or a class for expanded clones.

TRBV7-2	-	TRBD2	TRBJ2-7	TGTGCCAGCACAACTAGCGGGAGGGCTGAGCAGTACTTC	CASTTSGRAEQYF
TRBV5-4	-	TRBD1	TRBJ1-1	TGTGCCAGCAGCCTGGACAGGGGTAGGCCTGAAGCTTTCTTT	CASSLDRGRPEAFF
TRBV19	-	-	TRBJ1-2	TGTGCCAGTAGTATAGAGAGGCGCTACACCTTC	CASSIERRYTF
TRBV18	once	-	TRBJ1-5	TGTGCCAGCTCACCCTCGGGGGGACACGGGATATCGAATCAGCCCCAGCATTTT	CASSPSGGHGISNQPQHF
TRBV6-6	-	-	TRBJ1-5	TGTGCCAGCACGAAACCAACAGTTAGCAATCAGCCCCAGCATTTT	CASTKPTVSNQPQHF
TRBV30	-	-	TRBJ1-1	TGTGCCTGGAGTGTGTCCGGGACTGAAGCTTTCTTT	CAWSVSGTEAFF
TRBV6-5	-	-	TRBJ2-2	TGTGCCACCTCCCGGACTATACTAACCGGGGAGCTGTTTTTT	CATSRTILTGELFF
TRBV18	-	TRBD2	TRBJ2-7	TGTGCCAGCTCACCATCCAGCGGGGGCTCCTACGAGCAGTACTTC	CASSPSSGGSYEQYF
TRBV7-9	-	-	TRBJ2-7	TGTGCCAGCAGCCTAGGGGCTATCAGGGAAGGGGAGCAGTACTTC	CASSLGAIREGEQYF
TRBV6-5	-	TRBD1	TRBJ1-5	TGTGCCAGCAGAAGGGGACAGGGGAATCAGCCCCAGCATTTT	CASRRGQGNQPQHF
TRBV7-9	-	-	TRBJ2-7	TGTGCCAGCAGCTTAATTGGAGAAGGCGGGTACACGGACGAGCAGTACTTC	CASSLIGEGGYTDEQYF
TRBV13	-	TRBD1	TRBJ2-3	TGTGCCAGCAGCTTAGGGACAGGGGTTGCAGATACGCAGTATTTT	CASSLGTGVADTQYF
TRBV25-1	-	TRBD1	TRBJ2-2	TGTGCCAGCAGTTCCTACAGGGGACCCGGGGAGCTGTTTTTT	CASSSYRGPGELFF
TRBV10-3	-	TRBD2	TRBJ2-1	TGTGCCATCAGGGCGGGAGGGACGGACTACAATGAGCAGTTCTTC	CAIRAGGTDYNEQFF
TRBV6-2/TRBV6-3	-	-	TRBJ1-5	TGTGCCAGCAGTTGGACTATGGGGCAGCCCCAGCATTTT	CASSWTMGQPQHF
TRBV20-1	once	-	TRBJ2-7	TGCAGTGCTAGTGTGGGGGGCGAGCAGTACTTC	CSASVGGEQYF
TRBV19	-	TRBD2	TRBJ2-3	TGTGCCAGTAGTCAGCCGGGACTAGCGACGAGAGATACGCAGTATTTT	CASSQPGLATRDTQYF
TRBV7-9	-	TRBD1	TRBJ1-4	TGTGCCAGCAGCTTAGCAGGGGGCACTAATGAAAAACTGTTTTTT	CASSLAGGTNEKLFF
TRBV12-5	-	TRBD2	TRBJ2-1	TGTGCTAGTGGTACACGCCCGGGGGTAGCGGGGGACTCCTACAATGAGCAGTTCTTC	CASGTRPGVAGDSYNEQFF